The 21 T cell receptor beta chains in this list originate from one sample, sequenced in a study of cytotoxic CD8 clonotypes in ibrutinib-treated CLL. This table comes from immunoSEQ multiplex PCR, and its TCRdb copy is limited to in-frame clones, with some not included. The sample carries roughly 52,000 clones, around 53% recorded once. Specimen: PBMCs, collected after 12 months of ibrutinib treatment. Source of these receptors: a human donor with chronic lymphocytic leukemia.

This chain uses TRBV9 with TRBJ1-1, with 7 bases identical to TRBD1. CDR3 length: 15 residues. V lost 3 bases to trimming and J lost 4 bases; unmatched junction nucleotides: 9. The germline gives CDR1 SGDLS, CDR2 YYNGEE. CDR3 coding DNA: TGTGCCAGCAGCGGGACCGGGACAGTCTTCACTGAAGCTTTCTTT. It translates to CASSGTGTVFTEAFF.

This chain connects TRBV29-1 to TRBJ2-7; possibly TRBD1 for D (6 bases). Germline V lookup: CDR1 SQVTM, CDR2 ANQGSEA. The V end lost 4 bases, the J end lost 3 bases, and 13 bases lay between the germline ends. This CDR3 has 13 residues. In nucleotides, the CDR3 is TGCAGCGTTGGGCAGGGGAACATCTACGAGCAGTACTTC. Translated, it gives CSVGQGNIYEQYF.

Many counts were recorded for this clone. This rearrangement joins TRBV10-3 to TRBJ2-2; D ambiguous. Germline V CDR1 and CDR2: ENHRY, SYGVKD. Trimming shortened V by 6 bases and J by 3 bases, and 14 bases separated the two germline ends. The CDR3 has 15 amino acids. The chain's CDR3 is CAISAEGWDTGELFF. The CDR3 nucleotides read TGTGCCATCAGCGCCGAAGGGTGGGACACCGGGGAGCTGTTTTTT.

This clone was found a few times. The rearrangement uses TRBV28 and TRBJ1-2; TRBD1 agrees at 8 bases. The junction had 8 bases not matched to a gene; V was cut back by 6 bases and J by 8 bases. The CDR3 sequence is 13 residues long. The germline gives CDR1 MDHEN, CDR2 SYDVKM. CDR3 protein: CASRPTGAGGYTF. In DNA form, the CDR3 reads TGTGCCAGCAGACCGACAGGGGCCGGCGGCTACACCTTC.

The chain employs TRBV11-2 and TRBJ2-7; TRBD2 agrees at 10 bases. This CDR3 contains 16 residues. V shed 4 bases and J 5 bases; nucleotides not matched to a gene: 11. CDR1 and CDR2 (germline): SGHAT, FQNNGV. CDR3 nucleotide sequence: TGTGCCAGCAGCTCGGGACTAGCGTCGAGACCTGACGAGCAGTACTTC. It specifies CASSSGLASRPDEQYF.

This clone was counted a few times. This sequence joins TRBV18 and TRBJ1-3; 7 nucleotides align to TRBD1. This CDR3 spans 16 amino acids. The junction had 12 bases not matched to a gene; V was cut back by 3 bases and J by 7 bases. The V gene's germline CDR1 is KGHSH and CDR2 LQKENI. In DNA form, the CDR3 reads TGTGCCAGCTCACCGAGGGGAGCGGGGACAGACAACACCATATATTTT. Translated: CASSPRGAGTDNTIYF.

This chain uses TRBV1 with TRBJ2-1; the table's D gene call, TRBD2, was not cross checked with the DNA. TRBV1 is classified as a pseudogene. The CDR3 length is 13 residues. The CDR3: CTSSQASHNEQFF. The CDR3 coding sequence is TGCACCAGCAGCCAAGCTAGCCACAATGAGCAGTTCTTC.

This clone has at least ten counts. V usage is TRBV7-3 and J usage is TRBJ1-3; no definite D call. Germline V gives CDR1 SGHTA, CDR2 FQGTGA. CDR3 length equals 13 residues. V lost 1 base and J 2 bases, leaving 3 bases between the germline ends. The CDR3 nucleotides are TGTGCCAGCAGCTTAAACCCTGGAAACACCATATATTTT. Translating it yields CASSLNPGNTIYF.

V usage is TRBV4-1 and J usage is TRBJ1-1; D unclear. Germline V lookup: CDR1 MGHRA, CDR2 YSYEKL. The ends were cut back, 0 bases at V and 3 bases at J, with 11 bases in the middle. CDR3 length equals 15 residues. The CDR3 DNA follows: TGCGCCAGCAGCCAAGATCGGGGAGGGTACACTGAAGCTTTCTTT. It encodes CASSQDRGGYTEAFF.

The table lists this clone with a few counts. The gene calls are TRBV9 and TRBJ1-5, with 9 bases aligning to TRBD1. Germline V gives CDR1 SGDLS, CDR2 YYNGEE. The V and J ends lost 3 bases and 3 bases, in that order; junction bases with no gene match: 10. The CDR3 is 17 residues long. The CDR3 reads CASSGGPGTGSNQPQHF. CDR3 nucleotides: TGTGCCAGCAGCGGGGGCCCCGGGACAGGGTCCAATCAGCCCCAGCATTTT.

This chain connects TRBV18 to TRBJ2-3; 7 bases align to TRBD1. Germline V gene lookup returns CDR1 KGHSH and CDR2 LQKENI. Unmatched junction bases numbered 9, after V lost 0 bases and J lost 6 bases. This CDR3 has 16 amino acids. CDR3 region: CASSPPYRGLGDTQYF. CDR3 sequence (DNA): TGTGCCAGCTCACCACCATATAGGGGGCTTGGTGATACGCAGTATTTT.

Concerning this clone itself: Additional DNA sequences in this sample encode the identical CDR3. The genes are TRBV18 and TRBJ2-7; 10 nucleotides agree with TRBD1. The CDR3 sequence is 13 residues long. V lost 3 bases, J lost 7 bases, and 3 bases stayed unmatched. Germline V gene data show CDR1 as KGHSH and CDR2 as LQKENI. CDR3 bases: TGTGCCAGCTCACCGACAGGGGGCGGAGAGCAGTACTTC. Translating gives CASSPTGGGEQYF.

This clone showed up just a few times. This chain uses TRBV18 with TRBJ1-5; D uncertain. The germline V gene encodes CDR1 KGHSH and CDR2 LQKENI. Trimming left V 2 bases short and J 7 bases short, with 15 bases between. The CDR3 runs 15 residues. CDR3 residues: CASSPFQEAGQPQHF. CDR3 DNA: TGTGCCAGCTCACCATTTCAGGAAGCAGGACAGCCCCAGCATTTT.

This clone was seen a handful of times. The V gene is TRBV18, the J gene TRBJ2-1; the match to TRBD1 covers 7 bases. V shed 3 bases, J shed 10 bases, and the junction held 9 bases outside the gene matches. In germline, CDR1 is KGHSH, CDR2 LQKENI. The CDR3 length is 14 residues. DNA for the CDR3: TGTGCCAGCTCACCGCCAAGGACAGGACAAGAGCAGTTCTTC. Its protein product is CASSPPRTGQEQFF. Looking up the rest from reference TRBV18 and TRBJ2-1 gives the full variable domain: NAGVMQNPRHLVRRRGQEARLRCSPMKGHSHVYWYRQLPEEGLKFMVYLQKENIIDESGMPKERFSAEFPKEGPSILRIQQVVRGDSAAYFCASSPPRTGQEQFFGPGTRLTVL.

This clone was recorded a few times. This chain uses TRBV18 with TRBJ1-1; TRBD1 matches 7 bases. Germline trimming cut 2 bases from V and 5 bases from J; bases unmatched to any gene: 8. From germline, CDR1 is KGHSH and CDR2 LQKENI. The CDR3 runs to 15 residues. CDR3 DNA: TGTGCCAGCTCACCAGAAGGGGGCAGTAGAACTGAAGCTTTCTTT. It yields the protein CASSPEGGSRTEAFF.

J is TRBJ2-7 and V is TRBV19; 11 bases map to TRBD1. CDR1 is LNHDA, CDR2 SQIVND, per germline (reference sequence). This CDR3 has 15 amino acids. With V trimmed by 5 bases and J by 0 bases, 3 bases remained unmatched. The CDR3 loop reads CASSAGTGGSYEQYF. DNA of the CDR3: TGTGCCAGTAGTGCCGGGACAGGGGGCTCCTACGAGCAGTACTTC.

The V gene is TRBV6-1, the J gene TRBJ2-3; 14 bases map to TRBD2. The CDR3 totals 18 residues. The ends lost 1 base at V and 2 bases at J; junction bases unmatched: 5. Per the germline V gene, CDR1 is MNHNS and CDR2 is SASEGT. The chain's CDR3 is CASSEGRLAGGITDTQYF. The DNA of the CDR3 is TGTGCCAGCAGTGAAGGACGACTAGCGGGAGGGATCACAGATACGCAGTATTTT.

This chain connects TRBV28 to TRBJ1-2; D is possibly TRBD1 (6 bases). This CDR3 contains 14 residues. Trimming removed 3 bases at V and 6 bases at J, with 14 bases between. Germline V CDR1 and CDR2: MDHEN, SYDVKM. CDR3 in amino acids: CASSLQGKVDGYTF. CDR3 DNA: TGTGCCAGCAGTTTGCAGGGGAAAGTTGATGGCTACACCTTC.

The chain employs TRBV7-9 and TRBJ1-6; 10 bases are shared with TRBD1. V lost 5 bases and J lost 10; bases outside the gene matches: 5. Looked up from germline, CDR1 is SEHNR and CDR2 is FQNEAQ (reference sequence). The CDR3 totals 14 residues. The CDR3 loop reads CASSRTGGRSPLHF. DNA for the CDR3: TGTGCCAGCAGCAGGACAGGGGGACGGTCACCCCTCCACTTT. The variable domain in full, with the rest retrieved from reference TRBV7-9 and TRBJ1-6, is DTGVSQNPRHKITKRGQNVTFRCDPISEHNRLYWYRQTLGQGPEFLTYFQNEAQLEKSRLLSDRFSAERPKGSFSTLEIQRTEQGDSAMYLCASSRTGGRSPLHFGNGTRLTVT.

The chain carries TRBV28 and TRBJ1-1, with D possibly TRBD1 on 5 matching bases. From germline, CDR1 is MDHEN and CDR2 SYDVKM. This CDR3 has 12 residues. The CDR3 loop reads CVTGLMNTEAFF. CDR3 nucleotide sequence: TGTGTTACGGGGCTCATGAACACTGAAGCTTTCTTT.

The V call is TRBV5-1, the J call TRBJ2-1, with 11 bases lining up with TRBD2. The CDR3 spans 16 residues. V dropped 4 bases and J dropped 4; count of bases not matched to a gene: 7. Germline V gene lookup returns CDR1 SGHRS and CDR2 YFSETQ. CDR3 sequence: CASSVDLAGGYNEQFF. In nucleotides, the CDR3 is TGCGCCAGCAGCGTGGACCTAGCGGGGGGTTACAATGAGCAGTTCTTC.